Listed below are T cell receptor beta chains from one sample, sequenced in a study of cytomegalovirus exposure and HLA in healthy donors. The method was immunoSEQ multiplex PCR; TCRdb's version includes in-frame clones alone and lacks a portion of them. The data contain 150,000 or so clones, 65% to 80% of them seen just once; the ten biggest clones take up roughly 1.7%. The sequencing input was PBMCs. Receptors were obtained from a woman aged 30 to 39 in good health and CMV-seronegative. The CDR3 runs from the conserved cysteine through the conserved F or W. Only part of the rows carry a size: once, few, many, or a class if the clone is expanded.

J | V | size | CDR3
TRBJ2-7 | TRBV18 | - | CASSPLQGYEQYF
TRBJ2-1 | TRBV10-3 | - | CAISESQASGDYNEQFF
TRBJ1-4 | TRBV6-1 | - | CASSDWDRGNEKLFF
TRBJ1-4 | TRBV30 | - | CAWSPTGHREKLFF
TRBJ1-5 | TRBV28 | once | CASRIDSSDSNQPQHF
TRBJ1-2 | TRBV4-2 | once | CASKPTGGNNYGYTF
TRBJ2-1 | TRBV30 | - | CAWSVILSSYNEQFF
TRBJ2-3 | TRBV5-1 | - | CASSLWTGGATDTQYF
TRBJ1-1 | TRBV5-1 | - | CASSLALGQGMNTEAFF
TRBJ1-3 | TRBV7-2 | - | CASSPWVQADGNTIYF
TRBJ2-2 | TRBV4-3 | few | CASSQAGNYGELFF
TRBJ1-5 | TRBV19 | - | CVLDRGNQPQHF
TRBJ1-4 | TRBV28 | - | CASRAGDEKLFF
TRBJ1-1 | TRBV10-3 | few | CAISAQQGNTEAFF
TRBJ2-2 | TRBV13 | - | CASSAQNTGELFF
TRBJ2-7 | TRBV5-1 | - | CASSLGTGLGKGAYEQYF
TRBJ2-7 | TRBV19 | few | CASSIRVGAGGFNEQYF
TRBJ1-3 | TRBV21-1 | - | CASSKGTTGCSGNTIYF
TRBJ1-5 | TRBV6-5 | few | CASSYSLSQPQHF
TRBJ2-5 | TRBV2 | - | CASVMEAAGTQETQYF
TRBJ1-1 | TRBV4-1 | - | CASSFNLGEVAFF
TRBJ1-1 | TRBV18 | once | CASSPRAIGGSRRNTEAFF
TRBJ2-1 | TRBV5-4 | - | CASSLIAGGLNEQFF
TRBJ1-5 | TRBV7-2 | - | CASSLISGEGQPQHF
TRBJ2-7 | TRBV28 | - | CASSPDRDEQYF
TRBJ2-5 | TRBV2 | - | CASGVAGAQETQYF
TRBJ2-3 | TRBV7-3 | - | CASSLGPYADTQYF
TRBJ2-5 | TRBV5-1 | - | CASSWGDSSETQYF
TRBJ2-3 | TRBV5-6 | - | CASSSLRGAGDTQYF
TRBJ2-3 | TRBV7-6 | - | CASSLAASGGSTDTQYF
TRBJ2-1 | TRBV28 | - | CASSSRPRAGAENYNEQFF
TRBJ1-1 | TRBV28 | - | CASRRGITEAFF
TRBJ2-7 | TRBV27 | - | CASSFDRGRVIYEQYF
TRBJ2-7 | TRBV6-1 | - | CASSEAEMTVKYF
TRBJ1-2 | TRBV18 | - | CASSTTQVNYGYTF
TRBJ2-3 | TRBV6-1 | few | CASSEVGREADTQYF
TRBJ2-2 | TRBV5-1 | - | CASSFGKERGRTGELFF
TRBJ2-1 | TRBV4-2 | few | CASSQGTGGMDEQFF
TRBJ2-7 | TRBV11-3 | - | CASGRQGADEQYF
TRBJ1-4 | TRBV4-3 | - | CASSQGWTGGAGNEKLFF
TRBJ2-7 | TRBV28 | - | CASRSPSGSGDPEQYF
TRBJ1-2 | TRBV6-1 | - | CASSAPSTNYGYTF
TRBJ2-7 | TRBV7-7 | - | CASSPGTGSFYEQYF
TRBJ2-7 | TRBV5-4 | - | CASSLQTSGAYEQYF
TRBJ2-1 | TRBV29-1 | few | CSPISRDRAYNEQFF